This TCR beta chain was identified during a study of shared clonotypes between healthy human individuals. Clones were read by immunoSEQ multiplex PCR, and TCRdb kept only the in-frame ones, dropping some. The table lists tens of thousands of clones, over 55% of them singletons, with around 52% in the top ten. V gave up 3 bases and J gave up 1 base, with 10 bases separating them. The CDR3 spans 14 residues. Germline CDR1 SGHDT, CDR2 YYEEEE. V is TRBV5-6 and J is TRBJ1-1; D gene uncertain. The source is a man aged 25 to 40 in good health. Sequenced sample: memory CD8+ T cells sorted from blood. Sample subset: CD45RO+ cells pooled with CCR7-negative TemRA cells. In nucleotides, the CDR3 is TGTGCCAGCAGCTACCAGACGTCGAACACTGAAGCTTTCTTT. The encoded protein is CASSYQTSNTEAFF.